The clone carrying this T cell receptor beta chain has ten or more counts. The CDR3 regions of TCR beta were amplified from RNA transcripts. Carried out on the TCR CDR3, a first-round RT-PCR used the HTBI primer set. MiXCR was run by TCRdb on the multiplex PCR reads, yielding one entry per CDR3 protein. This sample yields around 600,000 distinct CDR3 sequences, of which more than 15% are seen a single time; approximately 3.5% belongs to the top ten. The record originates from a study of T cells in Graves' hyperthyroidism and ophthalmopathy. With V trimmed by 4 bases and J by 6 bases, 9 bases remained unmatched. The CDR3 extends over 16 amino acids. In germline, CDR1 is SEHNR, CDR2 FQNEAQ (reference sequence).

The sample comprised blood. This chain uses TRBV7-9 with TRBJ1-4; 9 bases fit TRBD1. The sequence derives from a woman between 40 and 55 years old with Graves' ophthalmopathy. For the CDR3, the DNA is TGTGCCAGCAGCTCTACACAACAGGGGGCTCATGAAAAACTGTTTTTT. It yields the protein CASSSTQQGAHEKLFF. Combining the CDR3 with reference TRBV7-9 and TRBJ1-4 gives the whole variable domain DTGVSQNPRHKITKRGQNVTFRCDPISEHNRLYWYRQTLGQGPEFLTYFQNEAQLEKSRLLSDRFSAERPKGSFSTLEIQRTEQGDSAMYLCASSSTQQGAHEKLFFGSGTQLSVL.